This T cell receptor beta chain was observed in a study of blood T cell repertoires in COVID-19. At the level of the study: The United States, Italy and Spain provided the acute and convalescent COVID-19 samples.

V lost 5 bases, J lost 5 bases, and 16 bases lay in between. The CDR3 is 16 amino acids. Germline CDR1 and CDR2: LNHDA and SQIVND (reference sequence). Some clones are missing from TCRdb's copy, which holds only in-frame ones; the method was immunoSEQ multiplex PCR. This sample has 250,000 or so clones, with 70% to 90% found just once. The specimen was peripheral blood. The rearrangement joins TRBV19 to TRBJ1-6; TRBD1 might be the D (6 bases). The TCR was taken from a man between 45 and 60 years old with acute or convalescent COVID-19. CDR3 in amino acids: CASSPFGQNNNSPLHF. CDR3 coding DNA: TGTGCCAGTAGTCCCTTCGGACAGAATAATAATTCACCCCTCCACTTT.